The 7 T cell receptor beta chains presented below share a single source sample, sequenced in a study of Graves' ophthalmopathy and Graves' hyperthyroidism. Amplified material comprised TCR beta CDR3 regions derived from RNA transcripts. The authors performed first-round RT-PCR with HTBI primers and then a second-round multiplex PCR. From the multiplex PCR reads, TCRdb called clonotypes with MiXCR, one entry per CDR3 protein. The data hold about 700,000 distinct CDR3 sequences, with over 40% observed a single time. What was sequenced was peripheral blood. These receptors were taken from an adult man with Graves' ophthalmopathy.

This clonotype occurred many times. V usage is TRBV5-1 and J usage is TRBJ2-2; weak D call: TRBD1 (6 bases). Germline-derived CDR1 and CDR2 are SGHRS and YFSETQ. CDR3 size: 13 residues. V lost 2 bases and J 6 bases, leaving 8 bases between the germline ends. CDR3: CASSFGTSGELFF. CDR3 nucleotides: TGCGCCAGCAGCTTTGGGACATCCGGGGAGCTGTTTTTT.

This clonotype has a count of ten or more. CDR3 DNA sequence: TGTGCCAGCAGTCCCCGTCGTGTCGATCAGCCCCAGCATTTT. It encodes CASSPRRVDQPQHF. This chain links TRBV6-5 with TRBJ1-5; D unresolved. This CDR3 region has 14 residues. Trimming cost V 5 bases and J 5 bases, with 13 bases left between them. From germline, CDR1 is MNHEY and CDR2 SVGAGI.

The chain is built from TRBV7-3 and TRBJ2-5; perhaps TRBD2 as D (6 bases). The CDR3 extends over 14 amino acids. Trimming removed 4 bases at V and 5 bases at J, with 14 bases between. Germline V gene sequence: CDR1 SGHTA, CDR2 FQGTGA. CDR3 nucleotides: TGTGCCAGCAGCTCGGAGGGTTCCGGGGAGACCCAGTACTTC. It codes for CASSSEGSGETQYF.

This clonotype was seen a handful of times. This chain links TRBV6-5 with TRBJ2-2; 7 bases are shared with TRBD2. This CDR3 has 16 residues. V was pared by 0 bases and J by 4 bases, with 5 bases of the junction left unmatched. Per the germline V gene, CDR1 is MNHEY and CDR2 is SVGAGI. The CDR3 protein is CASSYSILAATGELFF. CDR3 bases: TGTGCCAGCAGTTACTCGATCCTAGCGGCCACCGGGGAGCTGTTTTTT.

The chain joins TRBV15 to TRBJ1-1, with no clear D. Trimming stripped 1 base from V and 0 bases from J, with 6 bases between. CDR1 and CDR2 (germline): LNHNV, YYDKDF (reference sequence). The CDR3 extends over 14 amino acids. CDR3 coding DNA: TGTGCCACCAGCAGAGCCCTCCTGAACACTGAAGCTTTCTTT. Its translation: CATSRALLNTEAFF. Drawing the rest from reference TRBV15 and TRBJ1-1, the complete variable domain is DAMVIQNPRYQVTQFGKPVTLSCSQTLNHNVMYWYQQKSSQAPKLLFHYYDKDFNNEADTPDNFQSRRPNTSFCFLDIRSPGLGDTAMYLCATSRALLNTEAFFGQGTRLTVV.

This clonotype appeared many times. V and J are TRBV5-8 and TRBJ1-2; 8 bases line up with TRBD1. Trimming took 3 bases from V and 2 from J; bases not matched to a gene: 6. The germline V gene has CDR1 SGHTS and CDR2 YDEGEE. The CDR3 runs to 15 residues. CDR3 coding DNA: TGTGCCAGCAGCTGGGACAGGAATCGCAACTATGGCTACACCTTC. Amino acid sequence: CASSWDRNRNYGYTF.

This rearrangement joins TRBV2 to TRBJ2-1; 8 nucleotides align to TRBD1. Germline V gene data show CDR1 as SNHLY and CDR2 as FYNNEI. V lost 4 bases, J lost 4 bases, and 3 bases stayed unmatched. This CDR3 is 14 amino acids long. The CDR3 DNA sequence: TGTGCCAGCAGTGCCGGACAGGGTTACAATGAGCAGTTCTTC. Amino acids: CASSAGQGYNEQFF.